Sequencing of this T cell receptor beta chain was carried out in a study of cytomegalovirus exposure and HLA in healthy donors. Study-wide results and caveats: In an earlier analysis, most TCR beta V segments were productive about 87% or about 30% of the time. Certain sequence variants were highly shared and formed a cluster, and this cluster was likely a sequencing artifact. Trimming of TCR beta V- and J-genes showed a link, identified in a later analysis, to a missense DCLRE1C variant.

Use of 60 Vbeta and 13 Jbeta primers characterized the PCR. TCRdb keeps only in-frame clones here, not all; method: immunoSEQ multiplex PCR. The sample shows over 100,000 clones, 60% to 80% of them seen only once. With respect to this clone: Antigen: not known.

The CDR3 covers 15 residues. Germline CDR1 SEHNR, CDR2 FQNEAQ (reference sequence). Germline trimming cut 5 bases from V and 5 bases from J; bases unmatched to any gene: 8. The receptor comes from a female donor in good health and CMV-seronegative. Sequencing input: PBMCs. This chain joins TRBV7-9 and TRBJ1-5; 8 bases agree with TRBD1. This CDR3 reads CASSEGAGGDQPQHF. The DNA of the CDR3 is TGTGCCAGCAGCGAAGGGGCAGGGGGCGATCAGCCCCAGCATTTT. The whole variable domain, filled in from reference TRBV7-9 and TRBJ1-5, reads DTGVSQNPRHKITKRGQNVTFRCDPISEHNRLYWYRQTLGQGPEFLTYFQNEAQLEKSRLLSDRFSAERPKGSFSTLEIQRTEQGDSAMYLCASSEGAGGDQPQHFGDGTRLSIL.